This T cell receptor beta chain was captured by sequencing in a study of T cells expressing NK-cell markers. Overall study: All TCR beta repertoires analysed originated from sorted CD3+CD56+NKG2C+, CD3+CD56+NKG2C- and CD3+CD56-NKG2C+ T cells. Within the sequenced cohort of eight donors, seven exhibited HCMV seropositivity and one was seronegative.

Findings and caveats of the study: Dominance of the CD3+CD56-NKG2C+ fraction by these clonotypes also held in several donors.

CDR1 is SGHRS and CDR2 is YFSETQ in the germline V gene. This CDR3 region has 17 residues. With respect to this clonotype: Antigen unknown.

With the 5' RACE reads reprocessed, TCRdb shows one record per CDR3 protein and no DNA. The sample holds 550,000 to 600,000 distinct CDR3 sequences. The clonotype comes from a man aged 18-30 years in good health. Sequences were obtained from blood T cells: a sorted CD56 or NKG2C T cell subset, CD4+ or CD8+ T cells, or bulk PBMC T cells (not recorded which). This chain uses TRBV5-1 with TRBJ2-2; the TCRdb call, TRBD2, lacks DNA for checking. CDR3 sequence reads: CASSLDPSGPNTGELFF.